One TCR beta chain is described in this entry. Antigen specificity is unknown. This sample is part of a study of blood T cells in healthy people across ages. Study-level findings and limits: Naive T cell percentage showed a strong correlation with TCR beta diversity.

V gave up 5 bases and J gave up 1 base, with 12 bases separating them. There are 14 residues in the CDR3. Germline V CDR1 and CDR2: SGHVS, FNYEAQ. Sample-barcoded 5' priming and a J-beta primer mix drove a second PCR of roughly 6 to 12 cycles. Each CDR3 protein is one row after TCRdb ran MiXCR on the 5' RACE reads. This table has 730,000 or so distinct CDR3 sequences, approximately 43% appearing once. The source is a woman aged 60-70 years in good health. Sequencing was carried out using blood. This chain connects TRBV7-6 to TRBJ2-7; D is possibly TRBD1 (5 bases). CDR3 DNA: TGTGCCAGCAGCCAACAGACAGCTTCCTACGAGCAGTACTTC. Protein product: CASSQQTASYEQYF.